The clone carrying this T cell receptor (beta chain) was counted only a few times. Its specificity is not known. This entry is derived from a study of T cells in Graves' hyperthyroidism and ophthalmopathy. Overall study: Peripheral blood was secured at the point of initial diagnosis, before any treatment. Study-wide points: Ophthalmopathy, which appeared later, was predicted by the model a median 6.5 months before onset.

The blood sample predates any ophthalmopathy symptoms, coming from first hyperthyroidism diagnosis. Researchers amplified the TCR beta CDR3 regions from RNA transcripts. Initially, a first-round RT-PCR of the TCR CDR3 employed the HTBI primer set. TCRdb ran MiXCR on the multiplex PCR reads and lists one entry per CDR3 protein. The sample shows some 600,000 distinct CDR3 sequences, approximately 13% of them seen only once. The V end was cut by 4 bases, the J end by 2 bases, with 18 bases between. Germline CDR1 is LNHNV and CDR2 is YYDKDF (reference sequence). This CDR3 has 18 amino acids. Material: blood. The V and J genes are TRBV15 and TRBJ2-6, with D perhaps TRBD1 (6 bases). The TCR sequence derives from a woman aged 30 to 39 with Graves' hyperthyroidism that later progressed to Graves' ophthalmopathy. The CDR3 sequence is CATSTVRGLSTGANVLTF. CDR3 nucleotides: TGTGCCACCAGCACAGTCAGGGGATTAAGCACTGGGGCCAACGTCCTGACTTTC.